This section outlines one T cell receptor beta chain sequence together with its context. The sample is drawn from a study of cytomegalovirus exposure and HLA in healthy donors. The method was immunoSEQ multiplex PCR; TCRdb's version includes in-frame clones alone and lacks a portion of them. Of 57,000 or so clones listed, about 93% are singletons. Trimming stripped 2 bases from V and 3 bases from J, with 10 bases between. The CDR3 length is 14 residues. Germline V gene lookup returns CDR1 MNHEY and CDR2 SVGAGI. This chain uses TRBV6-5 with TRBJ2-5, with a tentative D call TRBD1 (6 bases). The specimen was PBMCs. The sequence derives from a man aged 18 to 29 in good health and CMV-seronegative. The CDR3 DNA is TGTGCCAGCAGTTACGTAAGGGGGAAAGAGACCCAGTACTTC. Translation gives CASSYVRGKETQYF.